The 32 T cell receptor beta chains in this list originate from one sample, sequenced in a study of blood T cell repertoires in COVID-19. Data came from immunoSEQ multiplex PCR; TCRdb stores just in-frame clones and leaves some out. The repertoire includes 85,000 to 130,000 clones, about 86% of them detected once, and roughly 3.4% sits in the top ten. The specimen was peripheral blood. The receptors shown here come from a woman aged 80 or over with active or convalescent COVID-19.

The CDR3 DNA follows: TGTGCCAGCAGTGGAGCGGGAGGGCCAGAGACCCAGTACTTC. It yields the protein CASSGAGGPETQYF. The gene calls are TRBV28 and TRBJ2-5, with 10 bases matching TRBD2. The germline V gene encodes CDR1 MDHEN and CDR2 SYDVKM. The J segment lost 4 bases and the V segment lost 5 bases, leaving 4 bases of the junction unmatched. The CDR3 runs to 14 residues.

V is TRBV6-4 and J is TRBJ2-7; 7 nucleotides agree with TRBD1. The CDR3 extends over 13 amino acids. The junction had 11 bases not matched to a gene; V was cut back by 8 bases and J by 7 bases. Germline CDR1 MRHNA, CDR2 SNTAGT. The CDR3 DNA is TGTGCCAGCTCCAAGACAGGGTCGGGAGAGCAGTACTTC. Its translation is CASSKTGSGEQYF.

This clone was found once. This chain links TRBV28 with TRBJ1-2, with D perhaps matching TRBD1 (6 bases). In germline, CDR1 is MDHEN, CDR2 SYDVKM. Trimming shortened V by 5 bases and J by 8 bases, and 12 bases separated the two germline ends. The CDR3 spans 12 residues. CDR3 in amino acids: CASSVYRDGYTF. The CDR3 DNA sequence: TGTGCCAGCAGTGTGTACAGGGACGGCTACACCTTC.

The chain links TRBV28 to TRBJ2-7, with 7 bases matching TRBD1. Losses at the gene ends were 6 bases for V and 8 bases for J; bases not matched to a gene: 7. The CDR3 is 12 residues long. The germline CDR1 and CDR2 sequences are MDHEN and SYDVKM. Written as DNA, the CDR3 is TGTGCCAGCAGCGACAGGGCGTTAAAGCAGTACTTC. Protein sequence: CASSDRALKQYF. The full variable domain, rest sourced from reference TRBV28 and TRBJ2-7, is DVKVTQSSRYLVKRTGEKVFLECVQDMDHENMFWYRQDPGLGLRLIYFSYDVKMKEKGDIPEGYSVSREKKERFSLILESASTNQTSMYLCASSDRALKQYFGPGTRLTVT.

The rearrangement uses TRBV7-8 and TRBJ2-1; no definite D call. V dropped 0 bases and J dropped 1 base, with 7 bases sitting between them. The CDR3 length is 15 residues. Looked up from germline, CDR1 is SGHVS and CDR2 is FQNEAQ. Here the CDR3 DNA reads TGTGCCAGCAGCTTAGCCGTTATATCCTACAATGAGCAGTTCTTC. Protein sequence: CASSLAVISYNEQFF.

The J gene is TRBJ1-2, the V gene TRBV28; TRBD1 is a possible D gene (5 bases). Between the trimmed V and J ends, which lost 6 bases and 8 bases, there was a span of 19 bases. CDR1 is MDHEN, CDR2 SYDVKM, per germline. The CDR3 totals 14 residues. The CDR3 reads CASRLARGVWGYTF. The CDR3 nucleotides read TGTGCCAGCAGATTGGCAAGGGGCGTCTGGGGCTACACCTTC.

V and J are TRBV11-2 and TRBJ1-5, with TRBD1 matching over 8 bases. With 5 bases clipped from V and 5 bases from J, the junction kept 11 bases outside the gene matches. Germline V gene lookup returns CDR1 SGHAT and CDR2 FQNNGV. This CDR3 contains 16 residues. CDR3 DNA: TGTGCCAGCAGCACAGGGACAGGCTTTGGTGATCAGCCCCAGCATTTT. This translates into CASSTGTGFGDQPQHF.

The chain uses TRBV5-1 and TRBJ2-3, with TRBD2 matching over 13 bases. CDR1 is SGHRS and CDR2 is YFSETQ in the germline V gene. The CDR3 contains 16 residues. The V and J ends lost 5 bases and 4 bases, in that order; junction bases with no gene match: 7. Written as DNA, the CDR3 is TGCGCCAGCAGTCTCGGACTAGCGGGGGTACCAGATACGCAGTATTTT. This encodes CASSLGLAGVPDTQYF.

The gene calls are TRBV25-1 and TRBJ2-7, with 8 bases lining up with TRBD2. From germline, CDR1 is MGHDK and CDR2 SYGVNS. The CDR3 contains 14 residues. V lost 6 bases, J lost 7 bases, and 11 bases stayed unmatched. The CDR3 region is CASSQLAGLGEQYF. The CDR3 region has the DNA TGTGCCAGCAGCCAGCTAGCGGGCCTCGGTGAGCAGTACTTC.

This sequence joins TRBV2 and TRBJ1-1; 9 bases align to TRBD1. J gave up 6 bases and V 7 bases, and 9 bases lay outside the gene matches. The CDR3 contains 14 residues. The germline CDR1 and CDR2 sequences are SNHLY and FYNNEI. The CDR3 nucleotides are TGTGCCAGCACCATGGACAGGGGTGTTTCTGAAGCTTTCTTT. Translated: CASTMDRGVSEAFF.

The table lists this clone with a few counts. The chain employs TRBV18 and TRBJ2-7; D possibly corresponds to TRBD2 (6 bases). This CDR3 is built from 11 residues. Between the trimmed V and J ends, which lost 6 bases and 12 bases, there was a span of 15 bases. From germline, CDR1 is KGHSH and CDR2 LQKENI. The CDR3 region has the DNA TGTGCCAGCTCCCCGGGAGACAACAGGTACTTC. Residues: CASSPGDNRYF.

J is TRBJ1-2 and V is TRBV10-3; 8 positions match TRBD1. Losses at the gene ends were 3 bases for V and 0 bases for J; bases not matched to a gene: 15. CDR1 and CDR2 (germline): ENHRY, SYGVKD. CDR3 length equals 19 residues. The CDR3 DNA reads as TGTGCCATCAGTGACTCAGGGGGCCTCCACGCCGCAGCTAACTATGGCTACACCTTC. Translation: CAISDSGGLHAAANYGYTF.

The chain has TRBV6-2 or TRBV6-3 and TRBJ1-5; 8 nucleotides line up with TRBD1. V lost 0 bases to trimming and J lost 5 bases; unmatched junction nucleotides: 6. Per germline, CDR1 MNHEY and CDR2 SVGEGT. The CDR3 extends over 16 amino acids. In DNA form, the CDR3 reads TGTGCCAGCAGTTACTCGGGAGGGACAGGCCATCAGCCCCAGCATTTT. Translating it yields CASSYSGGTGHQPQHF.

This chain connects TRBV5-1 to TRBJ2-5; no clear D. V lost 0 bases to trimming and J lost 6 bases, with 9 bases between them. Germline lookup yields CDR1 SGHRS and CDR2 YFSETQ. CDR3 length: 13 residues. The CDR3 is CASSLEAAKTQYF. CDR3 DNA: TGCGCCAGCAGCTTGGAGGCGGCTAAGACCCAGTACTTC.

This CDR3 is CASSLVRVAEAFF. The CDR3 DNA follows: TGTGCCAGCAGCTTGGTTCGGGTCGCTGAAGCTTTCTTT. This chain connects TRBV5-8 to TRBJ1-1, with D unclear. Germline V CDR1 and CDR2: SGHTS, YDEGEE. The CDR3 length is 13 residues. V lost 0 bases to trimming and J lost 6 bases, with 9 bases between them.

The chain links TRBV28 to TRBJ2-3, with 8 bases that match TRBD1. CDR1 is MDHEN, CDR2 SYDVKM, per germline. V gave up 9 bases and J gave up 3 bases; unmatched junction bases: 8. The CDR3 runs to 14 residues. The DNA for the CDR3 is TGTGCCAGTGTTAGACAGGGGAGGACAGATACGCAGTATTTT. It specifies CASVRQGRTDTQYF. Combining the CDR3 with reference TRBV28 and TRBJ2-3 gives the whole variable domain DVKVTQSSRYLVKRTGEKVFLECVQDMDHENMFWYRQDPGLGLRLIYFSYDVKMKEKGDIPEGYSVSREKKERFSLILESASTNQTSMYLCASVRQGRTDTQYFGPGTRLTVL.

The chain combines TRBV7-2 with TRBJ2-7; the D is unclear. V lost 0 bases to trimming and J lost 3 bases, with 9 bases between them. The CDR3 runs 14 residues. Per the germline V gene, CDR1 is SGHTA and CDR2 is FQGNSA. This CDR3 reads CASSLAQIDYEQYF. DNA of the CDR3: TGTGCCAGCAGCTTAGCACAGATCGACTACGAGCAGTACTTC.

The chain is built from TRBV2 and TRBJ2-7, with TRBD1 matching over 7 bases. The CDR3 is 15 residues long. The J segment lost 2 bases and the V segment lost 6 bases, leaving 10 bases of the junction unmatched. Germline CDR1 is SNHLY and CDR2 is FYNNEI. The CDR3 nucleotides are TGTGCCAGCAGCTTACCAGGGACAGTTCCCTACGAGCAGTACTTC. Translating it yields CASSLPGTVPYEQYF.

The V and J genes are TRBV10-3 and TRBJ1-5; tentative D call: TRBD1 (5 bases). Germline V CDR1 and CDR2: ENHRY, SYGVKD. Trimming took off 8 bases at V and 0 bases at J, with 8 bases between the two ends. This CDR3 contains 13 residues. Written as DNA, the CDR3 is TGTGCCATCGGGGGGGGTAGCAATCAGCCCCAGCATTTT. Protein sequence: CAIGGGSNQPQHF.

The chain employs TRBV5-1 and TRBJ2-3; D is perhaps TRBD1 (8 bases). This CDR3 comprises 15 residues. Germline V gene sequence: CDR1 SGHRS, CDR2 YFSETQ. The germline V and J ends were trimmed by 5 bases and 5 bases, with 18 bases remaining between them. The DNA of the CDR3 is TGCGCCAGCAGAGCGGGACAGGAGGGGCAAGATACGCAGTATTTT. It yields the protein CASRAGQEGQDTQYF.

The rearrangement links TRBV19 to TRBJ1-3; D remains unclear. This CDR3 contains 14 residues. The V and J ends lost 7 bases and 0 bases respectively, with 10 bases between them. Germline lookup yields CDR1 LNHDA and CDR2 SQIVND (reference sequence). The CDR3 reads CASMRQTSGNTIYF. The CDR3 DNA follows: TGTGCCAGTATGCGGCAAACCTCTGGAAACACCATATATTTT.

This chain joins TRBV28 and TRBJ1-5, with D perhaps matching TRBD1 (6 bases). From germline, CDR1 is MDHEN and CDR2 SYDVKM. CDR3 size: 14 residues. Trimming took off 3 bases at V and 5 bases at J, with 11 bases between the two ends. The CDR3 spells CASSFRTVYQPQHF. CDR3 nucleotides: TGTGCCAGCAGTTTCCGGACAGTATATCAGCCCCAGCATTTT.

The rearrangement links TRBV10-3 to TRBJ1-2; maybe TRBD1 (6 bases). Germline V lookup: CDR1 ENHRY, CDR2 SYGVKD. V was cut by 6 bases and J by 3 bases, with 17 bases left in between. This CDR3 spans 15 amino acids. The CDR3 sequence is CAIRSGGRGDYGYTF. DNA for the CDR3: TGTGCCATCAGATCGGGGGGCCGTGGGGACTATGGCTACACCTTC.

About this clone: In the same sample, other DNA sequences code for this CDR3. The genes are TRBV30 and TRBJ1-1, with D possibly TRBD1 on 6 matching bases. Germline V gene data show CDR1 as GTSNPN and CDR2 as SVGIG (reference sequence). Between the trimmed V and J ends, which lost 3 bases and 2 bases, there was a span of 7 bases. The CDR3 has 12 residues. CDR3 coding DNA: TGTGCCTGGAGACAGGGAAACACTGAAGCTTTCTTT. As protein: CAWRQGNTEAFF.

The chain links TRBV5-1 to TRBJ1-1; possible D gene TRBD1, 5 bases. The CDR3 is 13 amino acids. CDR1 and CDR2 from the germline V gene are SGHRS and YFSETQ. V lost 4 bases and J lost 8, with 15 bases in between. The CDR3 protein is CASSPFGGVEAFF. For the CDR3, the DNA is TGCGCCAGCAGCCCTTTTGGAGGGGTCGAAGCTTTCTTT.

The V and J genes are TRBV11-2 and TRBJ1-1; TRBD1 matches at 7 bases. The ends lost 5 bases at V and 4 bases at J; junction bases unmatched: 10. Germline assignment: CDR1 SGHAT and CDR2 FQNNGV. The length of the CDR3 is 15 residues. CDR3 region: CASSLQGGRATEAFF. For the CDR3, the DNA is TGTGCCAGCAGCCTCCAAGGGGGCAGGGCCACTGAAGCTTTCTTT.

CDR3 loop: CASSQGQKTLDQETQYF. CDR3 DNA sequence: TGTGCCAGCAGCCAAGGACAGAAGACACTTGACCAAGAGACCCAGTACTTC. The rearrangement joins TRBV4-2 to TRBJ2-5; weak D call: TRBD1 (5 bases). With 1 base removed from V and 0 bases from J, the gap between germline ends came to 15 bases. Germline V lookup: CDR1 LGHNA, CDR2 YNFKEQ. The CDR3 runs to 17 residues.

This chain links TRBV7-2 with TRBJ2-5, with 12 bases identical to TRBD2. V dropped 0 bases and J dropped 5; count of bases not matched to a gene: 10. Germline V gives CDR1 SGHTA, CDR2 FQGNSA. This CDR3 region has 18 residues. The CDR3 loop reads CASSLAGLAGTGQETQYF. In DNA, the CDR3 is TGTGCCAGCAGCTTAGCTGGACTAGCGGGAACTGGGCAGGAGACCCAGTACTTC.

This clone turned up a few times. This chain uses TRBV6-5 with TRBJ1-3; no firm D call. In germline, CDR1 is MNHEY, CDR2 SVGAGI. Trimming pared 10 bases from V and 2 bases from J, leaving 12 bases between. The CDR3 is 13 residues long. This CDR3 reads CATTPSAGNTIYF. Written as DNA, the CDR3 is TGTGCCACCACCCCCAGCGCTGGAAACACCATATATTTT.

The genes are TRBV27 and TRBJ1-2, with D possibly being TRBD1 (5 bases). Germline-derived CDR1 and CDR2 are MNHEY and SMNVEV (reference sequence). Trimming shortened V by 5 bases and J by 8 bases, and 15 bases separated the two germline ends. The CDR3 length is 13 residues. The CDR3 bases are TGTGCCAGCAGTCCCCCAGGGTCTCAAGGCTACACCTTC. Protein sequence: CASSPPGSQGYTF.

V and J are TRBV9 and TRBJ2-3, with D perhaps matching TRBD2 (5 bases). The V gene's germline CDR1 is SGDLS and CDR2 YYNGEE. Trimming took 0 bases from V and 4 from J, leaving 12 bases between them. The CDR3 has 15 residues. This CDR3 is CASSVVMGRPDTQYF. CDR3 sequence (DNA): TGTGCCAGCAGCGTAGTTATGGGGAGACCAGATACGCAGTATTTT.

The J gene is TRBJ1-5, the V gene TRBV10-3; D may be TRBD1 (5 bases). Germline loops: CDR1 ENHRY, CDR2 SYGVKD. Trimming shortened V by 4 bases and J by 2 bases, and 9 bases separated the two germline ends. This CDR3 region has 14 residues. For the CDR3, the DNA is TGTGCCATCAGTGTGGGAGGGGGCAATCAGCCCCAGCATTTT. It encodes CAISVGGGNQPQHF.